This is a list of T cell receptor beta chains from one sample in a study of shared T cell receptors in the human thymus. TCRdb's copy holds only in-frame clones and misses some; the assay was immunoSEQ multiplex PCR. The data show 650,000 to 950,000 clones, 80% to 90% seen once. These data also formed part of another study, on human thymus T cells.

Sequenced: thymocytes. The source is a girl less than two years old with a congenital heart defect. Each CDR3 is given with its conserved first and last residue. A D gene is named only where the DNA matches it firmly. Size tells how often a clone was seen (once, few, many) or the class of an expanded clone, and some rows leave it out.

clone_size: NA; cdr3_length: 16; d_call: TRBD1; v_call: TRBV5-5; j_call: TRBJ1-2; cdr3_nt: TGTGCCAGCAGCTTGTATCTGAGGGACAGGGTGGACGGCTACACCTTC; cdr3_aa: CASSLYLRDRVDGYTF
clone_size: few; cdr3_length: 15; d_call: TRBD1; v_call: TRBV5-8; j_call: TRBJ2-7; cdr3_nt: TGTGCCAGCAGCTTCTTAGGGACAGGCTCCTACGAGCAGTACTTC; cdr3_aa: CASSFLGTGSYEQYF
clone_size: NA; cdr3_length: 16; d_call: TRBD1; v_call: TRBV19; j_call: TRBJ1-2; cdr3_nt: TGTGCCAGTAGTGCAGGGGGCTGGAACCATAACTATGGCTACACCTTC; cdr3_aa: CASSAGGWNHNYGYTF
clone_size: NA; cdr3_length: 14; d_call: NA; v_call: TRBV6-5; j_call: TRBJ1-3; cdr3_nt: TGTGCCAGCAGTTACTCAGGGGTAGGAAACACCATATATTTT; cdr3_aa: CASSYSGVGNTIYF
clone_size: NA; cdr3_length: 15; d_call: TRBD1; v_call: TRBV5-1; j_call: TRBJ1-4; cdr3_nt: TGCGCCAGCAGCTTGACAGGGGGCGAGAATGAAAAACTGTTTTTT; cdr3_aa: CASSLTGGENEKLFF
clone_size: once; cdr3_length: 16; d_call: TRBD1; v_call: TRBV28; j_call: TRBJ2-2; cdr3_nt: TGTGCCAGCAGTACCTATGTAGGGGGCAACACCGGGGAGCTGTTTTTT; cdr3_aa: CASSTYVGGNTGELFF
clone_size: once; cdr3_length: 13; d_call: TRBD1; v_call: TRBV28; j_call: TRBJ1-4; cdr3_nt: TGTGCCAGCGGGGGACAGCTTAATGAAAAACTGTTTTTT; cdr3_aa: CASGGQLNEKLFF
clone_size: NA; cdr3_length: 15; d_call: NA; v_call: TRBV19; j_call: TRBJ1-5; cdr3_nt: TGTGCCAGTAGTATAGTGGAGGGGTTTCATCAGCCCCAGCATTTT; cdr3_aa: CASSIVEGFHQPQHF
clone_size: few; cdr3_length: 15; d_call: NA; v_call: TRBV7-2; j_call: TRBJ1-2; cdr3_nt: TGTGCCAGCAGCTTATGGATGGGCTCAAGTGGCGGCTACACCTTC; cdr3_aa: CASSLWMGSSGGYTF
clone_size: NA; cdr3_length: 16; d_call: TRBD2; v_call: TRBV7-2; j_call: TRBJ2-7; cdr3_nt: TGTGCCAGCAGCTTCCCGCGCGAGCGGGGGAAACACGAGCAGTACTTC; cdr3_aa: CASSFPRERGKHEQYF
clone_size: once; cdr3_length: 13; d_call: NA; v_call: TRBV6-1; j_call: TRBJ1-2; cdr3_nt: TGTGCCAGCAGTGAACAGGTCTACTATGGCTACACCTTC; cdr3_aa: CASSEQVYYGYTF
clone_size: NA; cdr3_length: 14; d_call: TRBD1; v_call: TRBV6-1; j_call: TRBJ2-5; cdr3_nt: TGTGCCAGCAGTTCAGACAGGGGGCTGGAGACCCAGTACTTC; cdr3_aa: CASSSDRGLETQYF
clone_size: NA; cdr3_length: 17; d_call: TRBD1; v_call: TRBV6-1; j_call: TRBJ2-2; cdr3_nt: TGTGCCAGCAGTGAAGCGCTCCAGGGACAGGGCACCGGGGAGCTGTTTTTT; cdr3_aa: CASSEALQGQGTGELFF
clone_size: NA; cdr3_length: 13; d_call: NA; v_call: TRBV11-2; j_call: TRBJ2-3; cdr3_nt: TGTGCCAGCAGCTTAGAGGTCGGGGATACGCAGTATTTT; cdr3_aa: CASSLEVGDTQYF
clone_size: NA; cdr3_length: 19; d_call: TRBD1; v_call: TRBV7-2; j_call: TRBJ2-5; cdr3_nt: TGTGCCAGCAGCTTAGTAGGCTCACACCCGGACAGGATCCGAGAGACCCAGTACTTC; cdr3_aa: CASSLVGSHPDRIRETQYF
clone_size: NA; cdr3_length: 10; d_call: NA; v_call: TRBV20-1; j_call: TRBJ2-5; cdr3_nt: TGCAGTGCTAGCGGAGAGACCCAGTACTTC; cdr3_aa: CSASGETQYF
clone_size: NA; cdr3_length: 20; d_call: TRBD2; v_call: TRBV5-1; j_call: TRBJ2-2; cdr3_nt: TGCGCCAGCAGCTCCATCCGGGGACTAGCGGGGGGGCCGAACACCGGGGAGCTGTTTTTT; cdr3_aa: CASSSIRGLAGGPNTGELFF
clone_size: few; cdr3_length: 19; d_call: TRBD2; v_call: TRBV12-5; j_call: TRBJ2-7; cdr3_nt: TGTGCTAGTGGCTCTCATCCGAGGAGCAGCGGGGCTAGCTCCTACGAGCAGTACTTC; cdr3_aa: CASGSHPRSSGASSYEQYF
clone_size: NA; cdr3_length: 16; d_call: TRBD1; v_call: TRBV28; j_call: TRBJ1-2; cdr3_nt: TGTGCCAGCACTCTTGCCCTCTTAACAGGGGGCTATGGCTACACCTTC; cdr3_aa: CASTLALLTGGYGYTF
clone_size: few; cdr3_length: 14; d_call: NA; v_call: TRBV6-6; j_call: TRBJ1-5; cdr3_nt: TGTGCCAGCAAATCAGGGAACGGTGATCAGCCCCAGCATTTT; cdr3_aa: CASKSGNGDQPQHF
clone_size: NA; cdr3_length: 11; d_call: NA; v_call: TRBV18; j_call: TRBJ1-1; cdr3_nt: TGTGCCAGCTCTATCAAAAGCGGGGCTTTCTTT; cdr3_aa: CASSIKSGAFF
clone_size: once; cdr3_length: 15; d_call: TRBD1; v_call: TRBV12-5; j_call: TRBJ1-5; cdr3_nt: TGTGCTAGTGCTGCCGGACAGGGCGACAGTCAGCCCCAGCATTTT; cdr3_aa: CASAAGQGDSQPQHF
clone_size: NA; cdr3_length: 17; d_call: TRBD2; v_call: TRBV10-3; j_call: TRBJ2-2; cdr3_nt: TGTGCCATCAGTGTTACCACAGCGGGGGCCGTCCCCGGGGAGCTGTTTTTT; cdr3_aa: CAISVTTAGAVPGELFF
clone_size: NA; cdr3_length: 18; d_call: TRBD2; v_call: TRBV13; j_call: TRBJ2-3; cdr3_nt: TGTGCCAGCAGCGAAGGACTAGCGGGGGTGATTAGCACAGATACGCAGTATTTT; cdr3_aa: CASSEGLAGVISTDTQYF
clone_size: few; cdr3_length: 19; d_call: TRBD2; v_call: TRBV4-1; j_call: TRBJ2-3; cdr3_nt: TGCGCCAGCAGCCAAGATCCTGAGACTAGCGGGGGGGAAAATGATACGCAGTATTTT; cdr3_aa: CASSQDPETSGGENDTQYF
clone_size: NA; cdr3_length: 15; d_call: NA; v_call: TRBV13; j_call: TRBJ1-3; cdr3_nt: TGTGCCAGCAGCTTAGGGCGGGGGCACCGAAACACCATATATTTT; cdr3_aa: CASSLGRGHRNTIYF
clone_size: NA; cdr3_length: 15; d_call: TRBD2; v_call: TRBV9; j_call: TRBJ2-1; cdr3_nt: TGTGCCAGCAGCCGGCTAGCGGGGTTTTACAATGAGCAGTTCTTC; cdr3_aa: CASSRLAGFYNEQFF
clone_size: NA; cdr3_length: 15; d_call: TRBD1; v_call: TRBV12-5; j_call: TRBJ2-1; cdr3_nt: TGTGCTAGTGGTTCTCCGGGACAGGATCTCAATGAGCAGTTCTTC; cdr3_aa: CASGSPGQDLNEQFF
clone_size: NA; cdr3_length: 16; d_call: NA; v_call: TRBV19; j_call: TRBJ1-5; cdr3_nt: TGTGCCAGTAGTATAGTATTCGGGGGGAGCAATCAGCCCCAGCATTTT; cdr3_aa: CASSIVFGGSNQPQHF
clone_size: NA; cdr3_length: 15; d_call: TRBD1; v_call: TRBV2; j_call: TRBJ2-5; cdr3_nt: TGTGCCAGCAGAGTAGACAGGGCCCGGTCGAAGACCCAGTACTTC; cdr3_aa: CASRVDRARSKTQYF
clone_size: NA; cdr3_length: 12; d_call: NA; v_call: TRBV29-1; j_call: TRBJ2-5; cdr3_nt: TGCAGCGCGGGACTCCCAAAGGATACCCAGTACTTC; cdr3_aa: CSAGLPKDTQYF
clone_size: NA; cdr3_length: 17; d_call: NA; v_call: TRBV11-2; j_call: TRBJ2-3; cdr3_nt: TGTGCCAGCAGCTCCAACCGGGACACAGCCAGCACAGATACGCAGTATTTT; cdr3_aa: CASSSNRDTASTDTQYF
clone_size: NA; cdr3_length: 21; d_call: NA; v_call: TRBV21-1; j_call: TRBJ1-6; cdr3_nt: TGTGCCAGCAGCAAAGTCAAAGGAGGAGGTTTTTCAGACAGGGGGAATTCCCCCCTCCACTTT; cdr3_aa: CASSKVKGGGFSDRGNSPLHF
clone_size: few; cdr3_length: 20; d_call: NA; v_call: TRBV7-8; j_call: TRBJ1-6; cdr3_nt: TGTGCCAGCAGCTTAGTGTCACTAGTAGATCCTAGCTCCTATAATTCACCCCTCCACTTT; cdr3_aa: CASSLVSLVDPSSYNSPLHF
clone_size: NA; cdr3_length: 13; d_call: NA; v_call: TRBV7-8; j_call: TRBJ2-1; cdr3_nt: TGTGCCAGCAGCTGGACTAACCCCAATGAGCAGTTCTTC; cdr3_aa: CASSWTNPNEQFF
clone_size: NA; cdr3_length: 15; d_call: TRBD1; v_call: TRBV7-2; j_call: TRBJ2-1; cdr3_nt: TGTGCCAGCAGCTCCCGGCGGGACAGGGACAATGAGCAGTTCTTC; cdr3_aa: CASSSRRDRDNEQFF
clone_size: NA; cdr3_length: 16; d_call: TRBD2; v_call: TRBV7-6; j_call: TRBJ2-3; cdr3_nt: TGTGCCAGCAGCGCGCGTCTAGCGGGGGGGACAGATACGCAGTATTTT; cdr3_aa: CASSARLAGGTDTQYF
clone_size: few; cdr3_length: 18; d_call: NA; v_call: TRBV28; j_call: TRBJ1-2; cdr3_nt: TGTGCCAGCAGTTTGCGGGGGGGCAGTCCCAACTCTAACTATGGCTACACCTTC; cdr3_aa: CASSLRGGSPNSNYGYTF
clone_size: NA; cdr3_length: 14; d_call: TRBD1; v_call: TRBV6-5; j_call: TRBJ1-2; cdr3_nt: TGTGCCAGCAGACAGTCCCGGGACAGGGATGGCTACACCTTC; cdr3_aa: CASRQSRDRDGYTF
clone_size: NA; cdr3_length: 15; d_call: NA; v_call: TRBV5-6; j_call: TRBJ1-4; cdr3_nt: TGTGCCAGCAGCTTGGAGGCAGCGCCACATGAAAAACTGTTTTTT; cdr3_aa: CASSLEAAPHEKLFF
clone_size: NA; cdr3_length: 18; d_call: TRBD1; v_call: TRBV5-1; j_call: TRBJ1-6; cdr3_nt: TGCGCCAGCAGCAGGGGACAGGGGAAGCCATCTGCAAATTCACCCCTCCACTTT; cdr3_aa: CASSRGQGKPSANSPLHF
clone_size: NA; cdr3_length: 14; d_call: TRBD1; v_call: TRBV15; j_call: TRBJ1-1; cdr3_nt: TGTGCCACCAGCCCCCGTACAGGGGTCACTGAAGCTTTCTTT; cdr3_aa: CATSPRTGVTEAFF
clone_size: NA; cdr3_length: 15; d_call: NA; v_call: TRBV15; j_call: TRBJ2-2; cdr3_nt: TGTGCCACCAGCCCACAGGGGACTAACACCGGGGAGCTGTTTTTT; cdr3_aa: CATSPQGTNTGELFF
clone_size: NA; cdr3_length: 15; d_call: TRBD1; v_call: TRBV6-1; j_call: TRBJ1-5; cdr3_nt: TGTGCCACCAGGACGGGACAGGGGGTCTATCAGCCCCAGCATTTT; cdr3_aa: CATRTGQGVYQPQHF
clone_size: few; cdr3_length: 15; d_call: NA; v_call: TRBV6-1; j_call: TRBJ1-2; cdr3_nt: TGTGCCAGCAGCTACAAAATGGACAGATGGTATGGCTACACCTTC; cdr3_aa: CASSYKMDRWYGYTF
clone_size: NA; cdr3_length: 13; d_call: TRBD1; v_call: TRBV5-1; j_call: TRBJ1-1; cdr3_nt: TGCGCCAGCAGCTGGGGGACAGCTACTGAAGCTTTCTTT; cdr3_aa: CASSWGTATEAFF
clone_size: NA; cdr3_length: 18; d_call: TRBD2; v_call: TRBV7-9; j_call: TRBJ2-3; cdr3_nt: TGTGCCAGCAGCTTAGAGACTAGCGGGGGGGAAACCACAGATACGCAGTATTTT; cdr3_aa: CASSLETSGGETTDTQYF
clone_size: NA; cdr3_length: 14; d_call: NA; v_call: TRBV28; j_call: TRBJ2-7; cdr3_nt: TGTGCCAGCAGGTCCTTGTCCCTTTCCTACGAGCAGTACTTC; cdr3_aa: CASRSLSLSYEQYF
clone_size: NA; cdr3_length: 15; d_call: TRBD1; v_call: TRBV27; j_call: TRBJ2-5; cdr3_nt: TGTGCCAGCAGTTGGGACAGGGGTGGCCAAGAGACCCAGTACTTC; cdr3_aa: CASSWDRGGQETQYF
clone_size: NA; cdr3_length: 15; d_call: NA; v_call: TRBV9; j_call: TRBJ1-2; cdr3_nt: TGTGCCAGCAGCGTAGGCGGGAACGGGCAATATGGCTACACCTTC; cdr3_aa: CASSVGGNGQYGYTF
clone_size: once; cdr3_length: 16; d_call: TRBD1; v_call: TRBV28; j_call: TRBJ2-7; cdr3_nt: TGTGCCAGCAGTCCTTACCGGGACAGCGATGTATACGAGCAGTACTTC; cdr3_aa: CASSPYRDSDVYEQYF
clone_size: NA; cdr3_length: 16; d_call: TRBD1; v_call: TRBV28; j_call: TRBJ1-2; cdr3_nt: TGTGCCAGCACGGGACAGCCGCTTTCCTATAACTATGGCTACACCTTC; cdr3_aa: CASTGQPLSYNYGYTF
clone_size: NA; cdr3_length: 15; d_call: TRBD2; v_call: TRBV2; j_call: TRBJ2-3; cdr3_nt: TGTGCCAGCAGTGAAGCGCTTCGGGGAGGGGCCTGGCAGTATTTT; cdr3_aa: CASSEALRGGAWQYF